This T cell receptor (beta chain) stems from a study of cytomegalovirus exposure and HLA in healthy donors. Regarding the study as a whole: The HLA-A and HLA-B alleles of most subjects were reportedly predicted accurately from TCR beta sequences. Researchers reported that three CMV-associated chains were confirmed in vitro as CMV antigen-specific.

In the case of this clone: Its antigen is as yet unknown.

PCR involved 60 Vbeta and 13 Jbeta primers. Profiling relied on immunoSEQ multiplex PCR, and the TCRdb table lists in-frame clones only, not all of them. Among about 150,000 clones listed, 82% were seen once. The CDR3 totals 14 residues. The trim removed 2 bases at V and 1 base at J, leaving 1 base unmatched. Germline lookup yields CDR1 SGHTA and CDR2 FQGNSA. V is TRBV7-2 and J is TRBJ2-7; 8 nucleotides agree with TRBD1. This sequence originates from a woman in her forties or fifties in good health and CMV-seropositive. Sequenced input: PBMCs. CDR3 sequence: CASSLNRGSYEQYF. The CDR3 DNA is TGTGCCAGCAGCTTAAACAGGGGGTCCTACGAGCAGTACTTC.